Listed below are T cell receptor beta chains from one sample, sequenced in a study of T cell changes during pregnancy in multiple sclerosis. Data came from immunoSEQ multiplex PCR; TCRdb stores just in-frame clones and leaves some out. The sample has about 48,000 clones; almost 95% are singletons. Source: CD4+ T cells from peripheral blood mononuclear cells, taken in the second trimester of pregnancy. These receptors came from a female donor in good health, enrolled as a control in a pregnancy study. Both conserved end residues are part of each CDR3. Each record gives: D gene, J gene, V gene, clone size, CDR3 protein, CDR3 DNA. D genes are given only for firm matches. A row's size may be missing; if present it is once, few, many or a size class.

>.|TRBJ2-5|TRBV7-3|.
CASSFSHSTGEETQYF
TGTGCCAGCAGCTTTTCCCACTCGACAGGAGAAGAGACCCAGTACTTC
>TRBD1|TRBJ2-7|TRBV7-6|.
CASSLLQGAYEQYF
TGTGCCAGCAGCTTGTTACAGGGGGCGTACGAGCAGTACTTC
>.|TRBJ1-3|TRBV2|.
CASSEARGSGPFGNTIYF
TGTGCCAGCAGTGAAGCGCGGGGATCAGGTCCATTTGGAAACACCATATATTTT
>.|TRBJ2-1|TRBV6-4|once
CASSPQGGSYNEQFF
TGTGCCAGCAGCCCCCAGGGGGGCTCCTACAATGAGCAGTTCTTC
>.|TRBJ1-4|TRBV28|.
CASSSDSTNEKLFF
TGTGCCAGCAGCTCAGATTCAACTAATGAAAAACTGTTTTTT
>TRBD1|TRBJ1-2|TRBV11-3|once
CASRYIRRPQPQGYYGYTF
TGTGCCAGCAGATATATCCGCCGTCCCCAGCCACAGGGGTACTATGGCTACACCTTC
>.|TRBJ1-4|TRBV5-1|.
CASSLAGRFEKLFF
TGCGCCAGCAGCTTGGCCGGCAGGTTTGAAAAACTGTTTTTT
>.|TRBJ1-2|TRBV4-1|.
CASSQTAGDLYGYTF
TGCGCCAGCAGTCAGACGGCAGGGGACCTCTATGGCTACACCTTC
>TRBD2|TRBJ2-7|TRBV18|.
CASSPRDYSYEQYF
TGTGCCAGCTCACCAAGGGACTACTCCTACGAGCAGTACTTC
>.|TRBJ2-7|TRBV7-2|once
CASSVDRLNAYEQYF
TGTGCCAGCAGCGTTGACAGACTTAATGCCTACGAGCAGTACTTC
>TRBD2|TRBJ2-1|TRBV6-6|.
CASSPSGSLAGKQFF
TGTGCCAGCAGTCCCTCTGGGTCCCTAGCGGGTAAGCAGTTCTTC
>.|TRBJ2-1|TRBV28|.
CATSRGEQFF
TGTGCCACTTCACGGGGTGAGCAGTTCTTC
>.|TRBJ2-2|TRBV5-4|.
CASSLTDSNTGELFF
TGTGCCAGCAGCTTGACTGACTCGAACACCGGGGAGCTGTTTTTT
>TRBD2|TRBJ2-1|TRBV4-2|.
CASSARQGAGTSGGGNEQFF
TGTGCCAGCAGCGCCCGACAGGGGGCAGGGACTAGCGGGGGGGGCAATGAGCAGTTCTTC
>.|TRBJ2-7|TRBV5-1|.
CASSFDRSYEQYF
TGCGCCAGCAGTTTTGACAGATCCTACGAGCAGTACTTC
>TRBD1|TRBJ2-5|TRBV18|.
CASSPRTGRETQYF
TGTGCCAGCTCCCCACGGACAGGCCGGGAGACCCAGTACTTC
>.|TRBJ2-7|TRBV7-8|.
CASSEYRFPYEQYF
TGTGCCAGCAGCGAATACAGGTTTCCCTACGAGCAGTACTTC
>.|TRBJ2-5|TRBV5-6|once
CASSLGRGETQYF
TGTGCCAGCAGCTTAGGGCGGGGTGAGACCCAGTACTTC
>.|TRBJ1-4|TRBV30|once
CAWSVGAVAEKLFF
TGTGCCTGGAGTGTGGGGGCGGTCGCTGAAAAACTGTTTTTT
>.|TRBJ2-7|TRBV2|.
CASSEQGPGEQYF
TGTGCCAGCAGCGAACAGGGCCCTGGCGAGCAGTACTTC
>.|TRBJ1-4|TRBV9|.
CASSPGTLANEKLFF
TGTGCCAGCAGCCCAGGGACTCTTGCTAATGAAAAACTGTTTTTT
>TRBD2|TRBJ2-7|TRBV28|.
CASSPRLALTGEQYF
TGTGCCAGCAGTCCCAGACTAGCGCTAACGGGTGAGCAGTACTTC
>.|TRBJ2-7|TRBV19|.
CASSMGAASEQYF
TGTGCCAGTAGTATGGGGGCCGCCAGCGAGCAGTACTTC
>.|TRBJ1-2|TRBV28|.
CASHGYGYTF
TGTGCCAGTCACGGCTATGGCTACACCTTC
>.|TRBJ2-3|TRBV5-1|.
CASSLASSAGGGTDTQYF
TGCGCCAGCAGCTTGGCAAGCAGTGCGGGCGGCGGCACAGATACGCAGTATTTT
>TRBD1|TRBJ1-4|TRBV5-1|.
CASSPRGQGSREKLFF
TGCGCCAGCAGCCCTCGAGGACAGGGCTCTAGGGAAAAACTGTTTTTT
>.|TRBJ2-6|TRBV5-1|.
CASSLATHSGANVLTF
TGCGCCAGCAGCTTGGCCACACACTCTGGGGCCAACGTCCTGACTTTC
>TRBD2|TRBJ2-1|TRBV6-6|.
CASSYTGTSREQFF
TGTGCCAGCAGTTACACCGGGACTAGCAGAGAGCAGTTCTTC
>TRBD2|TRBJ2-1|TRBV5-1|.
CASSLLAGGYNEQFF
TGCGCCAGCAGCTTACTAGCGGGGGGATACAATGAGCAGTTCTTC
>TRBD2|TRBJ2-1|TRBV30|.
CAFLGRENNEQFF
TGTGCCTTCCTTGGGCGGGAGAACAATGAGCAGTTCTTC
>TRBD1|TRBJ2-7|TRBV19|.
CASGQGPPWDEQYF
TGTGCCAGTGGACAGGGACCCCCTTGGGACGAGCAGTACTTC
>.|TRBJ2-2|TRBV5-1|once
CASSLAASPNTGELFF
TGCGCCAGCAGCTTGGCGGCTAGCCCGAACACCGGGGAGCTGTTTTTT
>.|TRBJ2-2|TRBV9|once
CASSVSIRGTGELFF
TGTGCCAGCAGCGTGTCGATCAGGGGAACCGGGGAGCTGTTTTTT
>.|TRBJ2-7|TRBV5-8|.
CASSLRAGRADF
TGTGCCAGCAGCTTGAGGGCGGGACGAGCGGACTTC
>TRBD1|TRBJ1-2|TRBV19|once
CASKGQTYGYTF
TGTGCCAGTAAGGGACAGACCTATGGCTACACCTTC
>.|TRBJ2-2|TRBV9|.
CASSVAGVTGELFF
TGTGCCAGCAGCGTAGCGGGGGTCACCGGGGAGCTGTTTTTT
>.|TRBJ2-5|TRBV4-1|.
CASSQALGLQETQYF
TGCGCCAGCAGCCAAGCCCTGGGACTTCAAGAGACCCAGTACTTC
>TRBD2|TRBJ2-2|TRBV7-7|few
CASSPGLAGTGELFF
TGTGCTAGCAGCCCGGGACTAGCGGGTACCGGGGAGCTGTTTTTT
>.|TRBJ1-5|TRBV6-1|.
CASRYDSNQPQHF
TGTGCCAGCCGGTATGATAGCAATCAGCCCCAGCATTTT
>.|TRBJ1-1|TRBV28|.
CASSMGGRQREAFF
TGTGCCAGCAGCATGGGAGGGCGGCAACGGGAAGCTTTCTTT
>.|TRBJ1-5|TRBV10-2|.
CASSESGRGNQPQHF
TGCGCCAGCAGTGAGAGCGGCAGGGGTAATCAGCCCCAGCATTTT
>TRBD1|TRBJ1-2|TRBV5-1|.
CASSPAGGQGWNYTF
TGCGCCAGCAGCCCAGCAGGGGGACAGGGATGGAACTACACCTTC
>.|TRBJ2-5|TRBV7-4|.
CASSPRRTGVGEETQYF
TGTGCCAGCAGCCCCCGCCGGACCGGGGTAGGAGAAGAGACCCAGTACTTC
>.|TRBJ2-6|TRBV29-1|.
CSVARDFNSGANVLTF
TGCAGCGTTGCAAGGGACTTTAACTCTGGGGCCAACGTCCTGACTTTC
>TRBD2|TRBJ2-3|TRBV6-1|.
CASREGLGVSTDTQYF
TGTGCCAGCAGGGAAGGACTAGGAGTTTCCACAGATACGCAGTATTTT
>.|TRBJ2-5|TRBV7-3|.
CASSLAGLGETQYF
TGTGCCAGCAGCTTGGCAGGGCTAGGGGAGACCCAGTACTTC
>.|TRBJ1-6|TRBV6-1|.
CASSVGVYNSPLHF
TGTGCCAGCAGTGTAGGGGTCTATAATTCACCCCTCCACTTT
>.|TRBJ1-4|TRBV11-2|.
CASSLVGSGENEKLFF
TGTGCCAGCAGCTTAGTAGGATCGGGGGAAAATGAAAAACTGTTTTTT
>TRBD2|TRBJ2-2|TRBV11-3|.
CASSLSMRLAGGSTGELFF
TGTGCCAGCAGCTTATCTATGAGACTAGCGGGGGGTTCGACCGGGGAGCTGTTTTTT
>.|TRBJ2-3|TRBV7-7|.
CASSPTGYDTDTQYF
TGTGCCAGCAGCCCTACAGGGTACGACACAGATACGCAGTATTTT
>.|TRBJ1-4|TRBV11-2|once
CASSLHRLDEKLFF
TGTGCCAGCAGCTTACACAGGTTGGATGAAAAACTGTTTTTT
>.|TRBJ2-7|TRBV5-5|.
CASSYPGVPREQYF
TGTGCCAGCAGCTACCCGGGGGTTCCGAGGGAGCAGTACTTC
>.|TRBJ1-1|TRBV9|.
CASSPDWNTEAFF
TGTGCCAGCAGCCCGGACTGGAACACTGAAGCTTTCTTT
>TRBD2|TRBJ2-1|TRBV30|.
CAWKEGAGAYNEQFF
TGTGCCTGGAAAGAGGGAGCGGGAGCTTACAATGAGCAGTTCTTC
>TRBD2|TRBJ2-3|TRBV2|.
CASSERTGGRTDTQYF
TGTGCCAGCAGTGAACGGACGGGAGGGCGAACAGATACGCAGTATTTT